This TCR beta chain appears in the sequencing data of a study of blood T cell repertoires in COVID-19. For the study at large: The analysed material was cDNA or gDNA that came from T cells, B-cell-depleted T cells, or PBMCs.

Assay: immunoSEQ multiplex PCR; the TCRdb copy retains only in-frame clones and omits some. There are approximately 35,000 clones in the sample; roughly 84% occur only once, and about an eighth lies in the top ten. J gave up 4 bases and V 6 bases, and 10 bases lay outside the gene matches. CDR1 and CDR2 from the germline V gene are SGHTS and YDEGEE. The CDR3 length is 15 residues. This chain joins TRBV5-8 and TRBJ1-5, with 7 bases fitting TRBD1. The sequencing input was peripheral blood. This TCR was recovered from a human donor in a cohort sampled during active COVID-19. The CDR3 bases are TGTGCCAGCAACTCCAGGGGGGAGATGAATCAGCCCCAGCATTTT. This translates into CASNSRGEMNQPQHF.